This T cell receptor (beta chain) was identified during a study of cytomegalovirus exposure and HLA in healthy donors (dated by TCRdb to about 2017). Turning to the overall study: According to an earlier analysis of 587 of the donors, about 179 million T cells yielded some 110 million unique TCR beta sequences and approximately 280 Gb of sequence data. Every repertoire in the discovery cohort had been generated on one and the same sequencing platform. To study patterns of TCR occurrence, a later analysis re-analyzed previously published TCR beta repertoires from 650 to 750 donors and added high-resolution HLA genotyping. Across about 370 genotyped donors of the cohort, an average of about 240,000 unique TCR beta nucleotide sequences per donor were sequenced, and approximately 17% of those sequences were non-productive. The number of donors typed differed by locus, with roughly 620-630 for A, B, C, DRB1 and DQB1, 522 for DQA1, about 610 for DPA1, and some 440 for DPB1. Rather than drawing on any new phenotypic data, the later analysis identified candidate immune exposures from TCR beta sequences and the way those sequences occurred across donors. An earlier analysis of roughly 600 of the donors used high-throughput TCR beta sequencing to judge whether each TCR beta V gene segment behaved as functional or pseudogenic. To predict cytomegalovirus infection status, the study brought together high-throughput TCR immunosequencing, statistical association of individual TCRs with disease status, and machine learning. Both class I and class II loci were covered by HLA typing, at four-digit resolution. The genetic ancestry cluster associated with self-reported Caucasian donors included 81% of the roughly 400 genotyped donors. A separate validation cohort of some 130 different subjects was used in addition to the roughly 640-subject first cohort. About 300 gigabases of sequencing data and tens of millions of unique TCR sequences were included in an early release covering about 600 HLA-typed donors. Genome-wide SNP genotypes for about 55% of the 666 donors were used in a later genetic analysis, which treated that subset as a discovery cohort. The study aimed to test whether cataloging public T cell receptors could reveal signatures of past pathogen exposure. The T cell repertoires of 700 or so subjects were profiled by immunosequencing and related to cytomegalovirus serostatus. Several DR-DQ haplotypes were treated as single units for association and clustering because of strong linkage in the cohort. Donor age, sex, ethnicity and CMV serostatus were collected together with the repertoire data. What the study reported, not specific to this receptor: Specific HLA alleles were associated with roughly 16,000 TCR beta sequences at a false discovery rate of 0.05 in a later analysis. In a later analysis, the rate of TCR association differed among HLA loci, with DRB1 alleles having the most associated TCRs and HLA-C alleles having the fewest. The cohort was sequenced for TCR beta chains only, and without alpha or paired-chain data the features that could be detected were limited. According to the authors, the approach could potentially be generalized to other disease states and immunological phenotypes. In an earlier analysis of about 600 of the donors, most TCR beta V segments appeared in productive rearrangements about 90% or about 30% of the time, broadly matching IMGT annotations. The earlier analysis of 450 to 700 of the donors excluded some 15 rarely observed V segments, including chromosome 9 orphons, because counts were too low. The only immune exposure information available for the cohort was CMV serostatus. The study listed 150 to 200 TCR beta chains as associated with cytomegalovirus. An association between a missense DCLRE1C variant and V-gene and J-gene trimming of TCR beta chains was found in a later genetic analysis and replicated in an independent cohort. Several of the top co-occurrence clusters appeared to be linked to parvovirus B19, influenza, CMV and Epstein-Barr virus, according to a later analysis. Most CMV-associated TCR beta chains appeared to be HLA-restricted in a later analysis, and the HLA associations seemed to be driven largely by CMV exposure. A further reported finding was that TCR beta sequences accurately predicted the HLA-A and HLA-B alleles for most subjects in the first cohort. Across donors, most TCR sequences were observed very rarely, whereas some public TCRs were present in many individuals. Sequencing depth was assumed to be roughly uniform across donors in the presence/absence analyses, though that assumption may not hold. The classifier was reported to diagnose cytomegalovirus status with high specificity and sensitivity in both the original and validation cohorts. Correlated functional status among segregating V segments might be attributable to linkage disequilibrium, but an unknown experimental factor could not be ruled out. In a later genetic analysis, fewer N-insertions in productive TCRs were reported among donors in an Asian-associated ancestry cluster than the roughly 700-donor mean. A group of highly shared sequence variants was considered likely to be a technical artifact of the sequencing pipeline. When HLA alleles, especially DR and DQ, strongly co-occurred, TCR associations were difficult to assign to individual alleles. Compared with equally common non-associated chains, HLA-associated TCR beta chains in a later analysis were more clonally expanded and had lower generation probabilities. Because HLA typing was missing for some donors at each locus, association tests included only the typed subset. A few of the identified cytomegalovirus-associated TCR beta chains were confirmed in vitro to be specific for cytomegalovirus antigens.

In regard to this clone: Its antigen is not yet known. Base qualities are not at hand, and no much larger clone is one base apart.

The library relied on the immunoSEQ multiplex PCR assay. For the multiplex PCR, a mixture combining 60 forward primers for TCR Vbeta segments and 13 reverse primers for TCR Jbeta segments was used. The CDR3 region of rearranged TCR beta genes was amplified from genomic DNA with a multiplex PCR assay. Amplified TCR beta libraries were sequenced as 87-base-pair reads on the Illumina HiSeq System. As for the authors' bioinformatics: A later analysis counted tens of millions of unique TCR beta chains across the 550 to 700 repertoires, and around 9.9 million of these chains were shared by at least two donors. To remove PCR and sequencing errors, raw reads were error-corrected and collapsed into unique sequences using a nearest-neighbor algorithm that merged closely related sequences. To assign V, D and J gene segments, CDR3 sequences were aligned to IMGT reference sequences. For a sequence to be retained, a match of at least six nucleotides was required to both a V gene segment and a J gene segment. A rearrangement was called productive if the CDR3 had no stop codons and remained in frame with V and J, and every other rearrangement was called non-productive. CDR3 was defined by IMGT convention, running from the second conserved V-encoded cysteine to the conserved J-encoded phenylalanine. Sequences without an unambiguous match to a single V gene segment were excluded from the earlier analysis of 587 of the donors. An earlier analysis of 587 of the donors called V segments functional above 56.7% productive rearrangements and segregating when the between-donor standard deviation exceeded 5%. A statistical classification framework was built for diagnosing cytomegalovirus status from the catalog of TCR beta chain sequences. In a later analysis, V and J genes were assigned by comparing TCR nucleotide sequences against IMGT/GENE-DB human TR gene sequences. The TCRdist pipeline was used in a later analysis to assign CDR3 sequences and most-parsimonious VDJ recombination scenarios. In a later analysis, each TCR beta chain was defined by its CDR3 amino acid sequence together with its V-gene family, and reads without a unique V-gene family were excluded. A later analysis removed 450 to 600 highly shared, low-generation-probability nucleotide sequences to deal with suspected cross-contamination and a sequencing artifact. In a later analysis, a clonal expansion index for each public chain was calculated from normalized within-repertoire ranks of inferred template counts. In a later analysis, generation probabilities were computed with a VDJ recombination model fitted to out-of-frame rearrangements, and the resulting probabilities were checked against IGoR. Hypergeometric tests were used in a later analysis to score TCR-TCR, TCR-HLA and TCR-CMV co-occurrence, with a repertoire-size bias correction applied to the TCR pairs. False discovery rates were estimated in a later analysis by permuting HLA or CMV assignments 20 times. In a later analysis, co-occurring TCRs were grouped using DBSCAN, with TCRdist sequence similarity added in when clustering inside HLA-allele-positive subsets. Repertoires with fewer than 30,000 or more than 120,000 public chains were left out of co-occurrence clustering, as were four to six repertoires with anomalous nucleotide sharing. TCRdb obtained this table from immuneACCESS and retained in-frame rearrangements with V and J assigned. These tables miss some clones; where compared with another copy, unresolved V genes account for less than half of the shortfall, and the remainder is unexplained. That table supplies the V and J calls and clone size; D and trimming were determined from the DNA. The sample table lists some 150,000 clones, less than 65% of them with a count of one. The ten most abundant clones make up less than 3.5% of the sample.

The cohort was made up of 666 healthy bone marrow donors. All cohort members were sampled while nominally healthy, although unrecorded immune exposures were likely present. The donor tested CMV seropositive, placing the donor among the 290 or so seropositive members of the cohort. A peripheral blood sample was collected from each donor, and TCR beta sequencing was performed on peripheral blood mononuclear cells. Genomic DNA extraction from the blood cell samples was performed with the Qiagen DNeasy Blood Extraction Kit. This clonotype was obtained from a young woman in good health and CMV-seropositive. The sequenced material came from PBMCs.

The CDR3 here reads CASRLTGTGGETQYF. The DNA sequence is as follows: TGTGCCAGCAGACTCACCGGGACAGGGGGAGAGACCCAGTACTTC. The sequence joins TRBV6-1 to TRBJ2-5, and 11 bases in between align with TRBD1. Trimmed from V: 6 bases; trimmed from J: 4 bases; junction bases lacking a gene match: 7. The germline V gene provides CDR1 MNHNS and CDR2 SASEGT. The CDR3 covers 15 residues, taking in both the cysteine and the phenylalanine. Only CDR3 DNA remains: 45 bases, in frame from the first base.